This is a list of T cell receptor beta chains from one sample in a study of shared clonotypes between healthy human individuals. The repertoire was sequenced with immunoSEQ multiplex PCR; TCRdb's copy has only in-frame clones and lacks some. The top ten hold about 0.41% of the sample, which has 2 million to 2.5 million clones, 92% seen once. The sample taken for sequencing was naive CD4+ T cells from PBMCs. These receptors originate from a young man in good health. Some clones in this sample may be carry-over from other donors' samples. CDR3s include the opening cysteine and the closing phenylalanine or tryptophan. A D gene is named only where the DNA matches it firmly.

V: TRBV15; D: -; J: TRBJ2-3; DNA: TGTGCCACCAGCAGAGACTGGGGAAAAATTAGCACAGATACGCAGTATTTT; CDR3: CATSRDWGKISTDTQYF
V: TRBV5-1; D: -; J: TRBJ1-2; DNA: TGCGCCAGCAGCTTGGAGGGAGGGTCATATGGCTACACCTTC; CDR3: CASSLEGGSYGYTF
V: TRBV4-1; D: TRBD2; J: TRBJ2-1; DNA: TGCGCCAGCAGCCAAGATCCGGCCGGGACTATGTACAATGAGCAGTTCTTC; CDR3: CASSQDPAGTMYNEQFF
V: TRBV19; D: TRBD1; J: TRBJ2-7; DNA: TGTGCCAGTAGTAACTCGGGACAGGGGCTCAGCTACGACGAGCAGTACTTC; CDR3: CASSNSGQGLSYDEQYF
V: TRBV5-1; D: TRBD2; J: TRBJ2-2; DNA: TGCGCCAGCAGCTTCGAATCTACCCTAGCGGCGAACACCGGGGAGCTGTTTTTT; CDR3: CASSFESTLAANTGELFF
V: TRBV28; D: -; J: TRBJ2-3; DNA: TGTGCCAGCAGTTTACAAGCCCTCGCCGGCGCCGATGCGCAGTATTTT; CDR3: CASSLQALAGADAQYF
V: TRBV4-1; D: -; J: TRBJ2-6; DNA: TGCGCCAGCAGCCAACCTGCAGGGTCTGGGGCCAACGTCCTGACTTTC; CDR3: CASSQPAGSGANVLTF
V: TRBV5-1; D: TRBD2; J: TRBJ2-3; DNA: TGCGCCAGCAGCTTTGCGGGAGGCCAAAGCACAGATACGCAGTATTTT; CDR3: CASSFAGGQSTDTQYF
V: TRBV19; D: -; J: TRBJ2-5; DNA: TGTGCCAGTAGTATCCCAGGGGGGGAGACCCAGTACTTC; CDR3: CASSIPGGETQYF
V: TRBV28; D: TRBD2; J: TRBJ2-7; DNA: TGTGCCAGCAGTCCCAAGCCGGGACTAGCGGGGGGATCCTCCTACGAGCAGTACTTC; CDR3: CASSPKPGLAGGSSYEQYF
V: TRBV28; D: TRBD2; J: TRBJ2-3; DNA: TGTGCCAGCAGTTTAACGGGGGGGAACACAGATACGCAGTATTTT; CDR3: CASSLTGGNTDTQYF
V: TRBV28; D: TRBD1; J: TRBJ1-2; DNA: TGTGCCAGCAGTCCCGGACAGGGGGGAGTAGGTGGCTACACCTTC; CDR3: CASSPGQGGVGGYTF
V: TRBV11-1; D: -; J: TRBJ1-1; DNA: TGTGCCAGCAGCTTAGCAGGGTGGGACACTGAAGCTTTCTTT; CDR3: CASSLAGWDTEAFF